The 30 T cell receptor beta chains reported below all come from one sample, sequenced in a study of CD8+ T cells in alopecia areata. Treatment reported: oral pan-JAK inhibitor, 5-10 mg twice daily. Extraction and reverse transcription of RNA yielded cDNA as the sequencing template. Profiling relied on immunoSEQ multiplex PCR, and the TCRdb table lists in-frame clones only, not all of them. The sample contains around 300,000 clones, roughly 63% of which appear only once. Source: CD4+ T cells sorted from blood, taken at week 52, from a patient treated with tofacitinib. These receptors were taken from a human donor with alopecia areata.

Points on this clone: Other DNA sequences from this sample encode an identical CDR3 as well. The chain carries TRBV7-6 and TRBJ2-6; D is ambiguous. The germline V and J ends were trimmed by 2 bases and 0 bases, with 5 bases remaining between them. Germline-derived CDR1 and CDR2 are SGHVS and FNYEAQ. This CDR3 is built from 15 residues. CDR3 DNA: TGTGCCAGCAGCTTATTCGGCTCTGGGGCCAACGTCCTGACTTTC. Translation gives CASSLFGSGANVLTF.

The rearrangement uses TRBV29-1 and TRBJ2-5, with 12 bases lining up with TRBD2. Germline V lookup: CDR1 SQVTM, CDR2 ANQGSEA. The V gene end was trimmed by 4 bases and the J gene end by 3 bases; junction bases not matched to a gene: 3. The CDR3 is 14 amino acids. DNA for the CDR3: TGCAGCGTTGGACTAGCGGGGGCCAAAGAGACCCAGTACTTC. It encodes CSVGLAGAKETQYF.

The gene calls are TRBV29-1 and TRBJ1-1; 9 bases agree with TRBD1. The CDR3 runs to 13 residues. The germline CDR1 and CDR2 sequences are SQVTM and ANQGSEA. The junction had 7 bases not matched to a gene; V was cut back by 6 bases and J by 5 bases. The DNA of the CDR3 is TGCAGCGTAATGACAGGGGGTGGTACTGAAGCTTTCTTT. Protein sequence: CSVMTGGGTEAFF.

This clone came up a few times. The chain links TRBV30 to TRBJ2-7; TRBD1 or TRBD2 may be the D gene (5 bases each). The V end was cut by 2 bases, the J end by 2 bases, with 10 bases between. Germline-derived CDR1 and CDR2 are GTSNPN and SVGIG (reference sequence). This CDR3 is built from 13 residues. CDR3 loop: CAWSLGVTYEQYF. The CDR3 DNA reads TGTGCCTGGAGTTTGGGGGTAACCTACGAGCAGTACTTC.

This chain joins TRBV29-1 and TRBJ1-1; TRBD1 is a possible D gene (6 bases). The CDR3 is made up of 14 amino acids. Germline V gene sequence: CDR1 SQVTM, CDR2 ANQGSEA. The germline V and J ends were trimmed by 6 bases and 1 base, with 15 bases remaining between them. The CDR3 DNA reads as TGCAGCGTCCTTCGGGACACCTCGAACACTGAAGCTTTCTTT. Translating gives CSVLRDTSNTEAFF.

CDR3: CAWSGQGGYEQYF. CDR3 in DNA: TGTGCCTGGAGTGGCCAGGGCGGCTACGAGCAGTACTTC. V gene TRBV30 combines with J gene TRBJ2-7, with D possibly matching TRBD1 (5 bases). CDR1 and CDR2 (germline): GTSNPN, SVGIG (reference sequence). The CDR3 covers 13 residues. The germline V and J ends were trimmed by 1 base and 3 bases, with 10 bases remaining between them. The full variable domain, rest sourced from reference TRBV30 and TRBJ2-7, is SQTIHQWPATLVQPVGSPLSLECTVEGTSNPNLYWYRQAAGRGLQLLFYSVGIGQISSEVPQNLSASRPQDRQFILSSKKLLLSDSGFYLCAWSGQGGYEQYFGPGTRLTVT.

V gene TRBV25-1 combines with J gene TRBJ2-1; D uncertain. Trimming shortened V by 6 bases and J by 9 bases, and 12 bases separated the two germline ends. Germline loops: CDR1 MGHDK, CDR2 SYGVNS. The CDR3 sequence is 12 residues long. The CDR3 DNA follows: TGTGCCAGCAGACTTGGGGTGGGTGAGCAGTTCTTC. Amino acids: CASRLGVGEQFF.

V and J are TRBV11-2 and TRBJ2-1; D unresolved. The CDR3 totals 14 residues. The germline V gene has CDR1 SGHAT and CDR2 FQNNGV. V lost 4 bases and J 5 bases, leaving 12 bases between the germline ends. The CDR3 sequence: CASSSMGRNNEQFF. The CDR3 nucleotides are TGTGCCAGCAGCTCTATGGGCCGCAACAATGAGCAGTTCTTC.

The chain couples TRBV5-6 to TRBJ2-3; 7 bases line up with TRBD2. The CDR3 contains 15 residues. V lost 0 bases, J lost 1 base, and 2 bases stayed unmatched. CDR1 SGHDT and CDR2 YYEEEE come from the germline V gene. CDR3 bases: TGTGCCAGCAGCTTGGTTGCGGGGGGCACAGATACGCAGTATTTT. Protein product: CASSLVAGGTDTQYF.

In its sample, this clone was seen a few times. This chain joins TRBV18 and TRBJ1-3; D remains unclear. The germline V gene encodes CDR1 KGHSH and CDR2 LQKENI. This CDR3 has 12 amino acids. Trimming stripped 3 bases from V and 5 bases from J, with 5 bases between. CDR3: CASSPTRNTIYF. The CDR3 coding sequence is TGTGCCAGCTCACCGACCCGAAACACCATATATTTT.

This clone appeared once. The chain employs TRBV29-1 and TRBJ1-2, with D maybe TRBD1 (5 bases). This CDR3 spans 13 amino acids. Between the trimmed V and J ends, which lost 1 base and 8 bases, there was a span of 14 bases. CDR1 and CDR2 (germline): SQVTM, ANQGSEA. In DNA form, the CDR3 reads TGCAGCGTTGAAGCGGCAGGGATGCGCGGCTACACCTTC. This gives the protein CSVEAAGMRGYTF.

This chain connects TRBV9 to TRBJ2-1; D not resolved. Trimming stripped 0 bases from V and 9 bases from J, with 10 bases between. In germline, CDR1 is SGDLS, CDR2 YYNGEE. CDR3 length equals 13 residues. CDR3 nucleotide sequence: TGTGCCAGCAGCGTAGATCAGTTCGGTGAGCAGTTCTTC. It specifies CASSVDQFGEQFF.

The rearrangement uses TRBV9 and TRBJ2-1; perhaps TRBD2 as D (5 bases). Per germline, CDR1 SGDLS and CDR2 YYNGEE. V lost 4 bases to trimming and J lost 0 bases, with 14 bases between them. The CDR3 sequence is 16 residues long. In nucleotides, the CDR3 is TGTGCCAGCAGCCCCCCCGGGGAGAGCTCCTACAATGAGCAGTTCTTC. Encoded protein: CASSPPGESSYNEQFF.

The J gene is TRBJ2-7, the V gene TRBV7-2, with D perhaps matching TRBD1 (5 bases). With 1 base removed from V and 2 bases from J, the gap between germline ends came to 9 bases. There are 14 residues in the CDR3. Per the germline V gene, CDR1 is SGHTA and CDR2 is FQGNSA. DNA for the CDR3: TGTGCCAGCAGCTTAGAAGGGGCGACCTACGAGCAGTACTTC. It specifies CASSLEGATYEQYF.

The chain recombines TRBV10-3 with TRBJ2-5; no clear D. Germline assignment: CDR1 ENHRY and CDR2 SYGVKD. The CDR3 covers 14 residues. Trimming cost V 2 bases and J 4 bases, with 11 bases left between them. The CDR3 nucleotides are TGTGCCATCAGTGAGGGTGGCCTCAGAGAGACCCAGTACTTC. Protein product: CAISEGGLRETQYF.

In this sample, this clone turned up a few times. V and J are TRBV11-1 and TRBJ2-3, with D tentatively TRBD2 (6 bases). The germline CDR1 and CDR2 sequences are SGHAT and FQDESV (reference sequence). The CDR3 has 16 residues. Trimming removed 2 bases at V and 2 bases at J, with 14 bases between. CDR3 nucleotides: TGTGCCAGCAGCTTACTACGGGGGACGAACACAGATACGCAGTATTTT. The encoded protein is CASSLLRGTNTDTQYF.

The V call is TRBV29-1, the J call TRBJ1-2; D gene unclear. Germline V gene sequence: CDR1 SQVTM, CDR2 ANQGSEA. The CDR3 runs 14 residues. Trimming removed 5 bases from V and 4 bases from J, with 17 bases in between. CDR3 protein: CSVRRAERTYGYTF. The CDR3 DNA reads TGCAGCGTTCGCCGGGCAGAGAGAACCTATGGCTACACCTTC.

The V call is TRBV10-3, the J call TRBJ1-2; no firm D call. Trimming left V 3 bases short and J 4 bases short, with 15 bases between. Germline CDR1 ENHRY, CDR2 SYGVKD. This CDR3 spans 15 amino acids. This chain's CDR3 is CAISDPRKVGYGYTF. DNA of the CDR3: TGTGCCATCAGTGACCCCAGGAAGGTTGGCTATGGCTACACCTTC.

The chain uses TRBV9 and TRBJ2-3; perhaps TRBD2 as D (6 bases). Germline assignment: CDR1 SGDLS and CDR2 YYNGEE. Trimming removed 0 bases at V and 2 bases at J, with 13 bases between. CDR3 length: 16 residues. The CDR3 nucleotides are TGTGCCAGCAGCGTAGCGGCGCGGGGAACCACAGATACGCAGTATTTT. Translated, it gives CASSVAARGTTDTQYF.

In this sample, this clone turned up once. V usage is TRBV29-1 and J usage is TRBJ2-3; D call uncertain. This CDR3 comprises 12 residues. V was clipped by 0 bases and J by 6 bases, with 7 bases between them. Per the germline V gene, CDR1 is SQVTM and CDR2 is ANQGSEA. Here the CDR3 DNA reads TGCAGCGTTGAAGAGGGTGCTGATACGCAGTATTTT. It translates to CSVEEGADTQYF.

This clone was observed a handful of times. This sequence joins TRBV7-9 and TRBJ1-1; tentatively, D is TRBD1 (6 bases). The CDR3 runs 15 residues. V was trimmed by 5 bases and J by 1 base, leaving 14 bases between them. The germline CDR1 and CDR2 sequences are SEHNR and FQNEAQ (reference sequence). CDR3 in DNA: TGTGCCAGCAGCCCATTACAGGGCGCGAACACTGAAGCTTTCTTT. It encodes CASSPLQGANTEAFF.

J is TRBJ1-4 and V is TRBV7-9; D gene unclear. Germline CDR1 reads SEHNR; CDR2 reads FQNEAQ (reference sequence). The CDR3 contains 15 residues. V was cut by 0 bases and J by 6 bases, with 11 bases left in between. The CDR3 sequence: CASSLAGGEHEKLFF. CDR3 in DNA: TGTGCCAGCAGCTTAGCAGGCGGGGAACATGAAAAACTGTTTTTT.

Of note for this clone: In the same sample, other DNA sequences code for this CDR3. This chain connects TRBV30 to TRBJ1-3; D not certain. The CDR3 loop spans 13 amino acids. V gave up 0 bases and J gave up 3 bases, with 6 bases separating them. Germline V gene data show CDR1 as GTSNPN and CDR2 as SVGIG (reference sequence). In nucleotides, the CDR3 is TGTGCCTGGAGTGTACGTGGTGGAAACACCATATATTTT. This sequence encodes CAWSVRGGNTIYF.

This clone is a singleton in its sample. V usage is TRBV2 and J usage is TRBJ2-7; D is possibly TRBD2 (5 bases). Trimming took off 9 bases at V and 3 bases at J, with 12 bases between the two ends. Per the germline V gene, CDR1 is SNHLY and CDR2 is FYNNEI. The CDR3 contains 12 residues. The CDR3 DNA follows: TGTGCCAGTGCGGGCACCCTCTACGAGCAGTACTTC. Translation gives CASAGTLYEQYF.

The CDR3 bases are TGTGCCAGCAGCTCTCGGACAGCTAACTATGGCTACACCTTC. It yields the protein CASSSRTANYGYTF. This chain joins TRBV7-2 and TRBJ1-2; D is possibly TRBD1 (6 bases). Trimming removed 4 bases at V and 0 bases at J, with 9 bases between. There are 14 residues in the CDR3. CDR1 is SGHTA, CDR2 FQGNSA, per germline.

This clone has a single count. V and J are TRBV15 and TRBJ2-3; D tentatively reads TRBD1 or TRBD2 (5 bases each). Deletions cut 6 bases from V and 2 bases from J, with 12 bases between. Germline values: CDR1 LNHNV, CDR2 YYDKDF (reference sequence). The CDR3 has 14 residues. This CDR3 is CATRTERYTDTQYF. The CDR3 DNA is TGTGCCACCAGGACAGAGCGGTACACAGATACGCAGTATTTT.

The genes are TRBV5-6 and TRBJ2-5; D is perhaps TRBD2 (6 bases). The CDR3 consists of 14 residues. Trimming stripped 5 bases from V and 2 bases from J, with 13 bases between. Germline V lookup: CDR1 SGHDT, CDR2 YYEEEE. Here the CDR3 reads CASRSFGRQETQYF. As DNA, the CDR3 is TGTGCCAGCAGGAGCTTTGGGAGGCAAGAGACCCAGTACTTC.

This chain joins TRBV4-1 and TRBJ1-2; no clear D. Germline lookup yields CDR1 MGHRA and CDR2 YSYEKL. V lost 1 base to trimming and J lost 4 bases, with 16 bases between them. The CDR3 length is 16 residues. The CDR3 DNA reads TGCGCCAGCAGCCAAGGAGGCCCCCCTATGGGCTATGGCTACACCTTC. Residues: CASSQGGPPMGYGYTF.

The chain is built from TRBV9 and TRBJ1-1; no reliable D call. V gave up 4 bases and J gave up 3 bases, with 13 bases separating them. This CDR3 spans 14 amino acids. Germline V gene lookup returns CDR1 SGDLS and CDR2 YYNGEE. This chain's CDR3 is CASSRSGIHTEAFF. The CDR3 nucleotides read TGTGCCAGCAGCCGAAGCGGGATTCACACTGAAGCTTTCTTT.

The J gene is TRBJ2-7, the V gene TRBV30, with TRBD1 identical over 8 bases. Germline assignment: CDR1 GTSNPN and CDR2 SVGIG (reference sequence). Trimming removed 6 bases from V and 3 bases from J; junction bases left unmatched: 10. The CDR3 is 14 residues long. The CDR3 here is CACLISGGLYEQYF. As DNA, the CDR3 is TGTGCCTGCCTCATTTCAGGGGGCCTCTACGAGCAGTACTTC.